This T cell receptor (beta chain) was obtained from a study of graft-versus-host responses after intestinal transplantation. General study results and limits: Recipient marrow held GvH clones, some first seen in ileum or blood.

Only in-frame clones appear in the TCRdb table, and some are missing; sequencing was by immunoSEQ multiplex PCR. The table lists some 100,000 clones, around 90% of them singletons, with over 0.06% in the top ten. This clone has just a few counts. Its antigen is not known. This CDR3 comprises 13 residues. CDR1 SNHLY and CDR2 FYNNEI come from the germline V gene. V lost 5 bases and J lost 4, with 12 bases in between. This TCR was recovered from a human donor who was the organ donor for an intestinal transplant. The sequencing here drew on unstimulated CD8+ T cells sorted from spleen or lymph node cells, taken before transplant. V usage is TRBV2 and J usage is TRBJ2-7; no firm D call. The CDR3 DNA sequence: TGTGCCAGCAGTCCTTTCAGGCTTTACGAGCAGTACTTC. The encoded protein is CASSPFRLYEQYF.